The 13 T cell receptor beta chains presented below share a single source sample, sequenced in a study of blood T cell repertoires in COVID-19. Generated by immunoSEQ multiplex PCR, the TCRdb table keeps only in-frame clones and is missing some. The repertoire holds 120,000 to 150,000 clones, with 85% as singletons. The specimen was peripheral blood. The receptors here all came from a man over 45 with acute or convalescent COVID-19.

The chain is built from TRBV10-3 and TRBJ2-5; the D gene is possibly TRBD2 (5 bases). Germline V lookup: CDR1 ENHRY, CDR2 SYGVKD. Trimming shortened V by 11 bases and J by 3 bases, and 13 bases separated the two germline ends. The CDR3 extends over 12 amino acids. DNA for the CDR3: TGTGCCTCCTCCGCGAGGGAAGAGACCCAGTACTTC. Translation: CASSAREETQYF.

The chain links TRBV19 to TRBJ1-5; D gene uncertain. Trimming cost V 6 bases and J 0 bases, with 12 bases left between them. Germline V gene lookup returns CDR1 LNHDA and CDR2 SQIVND (reference sequence). This CDR3 contains 15 residues. The chain's CDR3 is CASSIAGDSNQPQHF. The DNA of the CDR3 is TGTGCCAGTAGCATTGCCGGGGATAGCAATCAGCCCCAGCATTTT.

The genes are TRBV13 and TRBJ1-3, with unresolved D. From germline, CDR1 is PRHDT and CDR2 FYEKMQ (reference sequence). CDR3 length: 12 residues. The V end was cut by 9 bases, the J end by 2 bases, with 8 bases between. For the CDR3, the DNA is TGTGCCAGTAAATCCGCTGGAAACACCATATATTTT. Protein: CASKSAGNTIYF.

The chain combines TRBV5-6 with TRBJ1-2; 8 positions agree with TRBD1. From germline, CDR1 is SGHDT and CDR2 YYEEEE. The CDR3 sequence is 15 residues long. V lost 4 bases to trimming and J lost 6 bases; unmatched junction nucleotides: 11. The CDR3 reads CASSSGGRGLNGYTF. Here the CDR3 DNA reads TGTGCCAGCAGCAGCGGAGGCAGGGGGCTAAATGGCTACACCTTC.

The rearrangement joins TRBV5-1 to TRBJ2-7; D ambiguous. This CDR3 is 13 amino acids long. The germline CDR1 and CDR2 sequences are SGHRS and YFSETQ. The V and J ends lost 0 bases and 4 bases respectively, with 8 bases between them. The CDR3 here is CASSLGARYEQYF. CDR3 coding DNA: TGCGCCAGCAGCTTGGGGGCCAGGTACGAGCAGTACTTC.

The rearrangement joins TRBV3-1 (or the pseudogene TRBV3-2) to TRBJ2-1, with 7 nucleotides matching TRBD2. CDR3 length: 14 amino acids. V shed 3 bases, J shed 6 bases, and the junction held 5 bases outside the gene matches. Germline V lookup: CDR1 LGHDT, CDR2 YNNKEL (reference sequence). The CDR3 coding sequence is TGTGCCAGCAGCCAGACCGGGACTACCAATGAGCAGTTCTTC. Amino acids: CASSQTGTTNEQFF.

The chain combines TRBV28 with TRBJ1-2; TRBD1 agrees at 8 bases. J gave up 8 bases and V 7 bases, and 12 bases lay outside the gene matches. The CDR3 is 14 amino acids. Germline-derived CDR1 and CDR2 are MDHEN and SYDVKM. This chain's CDR3 is CASTLNRGARGYTF. CDR3 DNA: TGTGCCAGCACCCTGAACAGGGGGGCGCGAGGCTACACCTTC.

This rearrangement joins TRBV11-2 to TRBJ1-4, with TRBD1 matching over 8 bases. CDR1 is SGHAT, CDR2 FQNNGV, per germline. V shed 1 base, J shed 7 bases, and the junction held 11 bases outside the gene matches. The CDR3 extends over 17 amino acids. CDR3 amino acids: CASSLVGTGLVGEKLFF. CDR3 nucleotides: TGTGCCAGCAGCTTAGTGGGGACAGGCCTCGTCGGTGAAAAACTGTTTTTT. The complete variable domain, with remaining parts taken from reference TRBV11-2 and TRBJ1-4, reads EAGVAQSPRYKIIEKRQSVAFWCNPISGHATLYWYQQILGQGPKLLIQFQNNGVVDDSQLPKDRFSAERLKGVDSTLKIQPAKLEDSAVYLCASSLVGTGLVGEKLFFGSGTQLSVL.

This chain joins TRBV7-2 and TRBJ1-4; D is possibly TRBD1 (6 bases). Deletions cut 3 bases from V and 8 bases from J, with 13 bases between. Germline CDR1 is SGHTA and CDR2 is FQGNSA. The CDR3 spans 14 residues. The DNA of the CDR3 is TGTGCCAGCAGCTTTTCGGCAGGGGTCGAAAAACTGTTTTTT. Its protein is CASSFSAGVEKLFF.

This rearrangement joins TRBV6-2 or TRBV6-3 to TRBJ1-5; D may be TRBD1 (6 bases). CDR1 and CDR2 (germline): MNHEY, SVGEGT. This CDR3 has 13 residues. V gave up 4 bases and J gave up 7 bases, with 11 bases separating them. CDR3 amino acids: CASSSQGQQPQHF. The CDR3 DNA follows: TGTGCCAGCAGTTCACAGGGACAACAGCCCCAGCATTTT.

This clone was counted a few times. The J gene is TRBJ2-5, the V gene TRBV5-1; tentative D call: TRBD1 (6 bases). With 2 bases removed from V and 2 bases from J, the gap between germline ends came to 13 bases. Germline-derived CDR1 and CDR2 are SGHRS and YFSETQ. CDR3 length: 15 amino acids. The CDR3 nucleotides read TGCGCCAGCAGCTTAAGGACAGTAGGGCAAGAGACCCAGTACTTC. Its protein product is CASSLRTVGQETQYF.

This clone came up a few times. This chain links TRBV6-1 with TRBJ1-2, with 11 bases fitting TRBD1. The V gene's germline CDR1 is MNHNS and CDR2 SASEGT. This CDR3 is built from 16 residues. After removal of 0 bases from V and 2 bases from J, the junction contained 2 bases not matched to a gene. The CDR3 DNA is TGTGCCAGCAGTGAAGCCAGGGACAGGGGGAACTATGGCTACACCTTC. Amino acids: CASSEARDRGNYGYTF.

The chain carries TRBV28 and TRBJ2-3; TRBD2 agrees at 11 bases. This CDR3 contains 14 residues. Germline V gives CDR1 MDHEN, CDR2 SYDVKM. J lost 7 bases, V lost 2 bases, and 2 bases had no gene match. The CDR3 bases are TGTGCCAGCAGTTTAACTAGCGGGAGACATACGCAGTATTTT. Translation: CASSLTSGRHTQYF.